In this sample, the clone carrying this TCR beta chain turned up a few times. Profiled with immunoSEQ multiplex PCR; TCRdb holds only in-frame clones, not every one. Among around 2.5 million clones listed, roughly 93% were seen once. This specimen belongs to a study of shared clonotypes between healthy human individuals. The V gene's germline CDR1 is LNHNV and CDR2 YYDKDF (reference sequence). Trimming took 9 bases from V and 12 from J, leaving 11 bases between them. The CDR3 runs 9 residues. The chain employs TRBV15 and TRBJ1-1; D perhaps matches TRBD1 (6 bases). The material sequenced was naive CD4+ T cells from PBMCs. The subset here: CD45RA+ positively selected. This receptor was identified in a man aged 18 to 29 in good health. Some clones in this sample may be carry-over from other donors' samples. CDR3 in DNA: TGTGCCACGGTACGGGACACTTTCTTT. This codes for CATVRDTFF.